Below, 13 T cell receptor beta chains from the same sample are listed, as sequenced in a study of blood T cells in healthy people across ages. The second PCR ran roughly 7 to 12 cycles with a sample-barcoded 5' primer and J-beta primers. Via MiXCR, TCRdb re-called the 5' RACE reads, giving one row per CDR3 protein. Among around 1,000,000 distinct CDR3 sequences listed, about 25% were seen once. These data were likewise used in another study, on T cells of mothers and their children.

Sequencing input: blood. The receptors were sampled from a girl aged 2 to 9 in good health.

The V call is TRBV6-2 or TRBV6-3, the J call TRBJ2-5, with a tentative D call TRBD1 (5 bases). V was trimmed by 2 bases and J by 4 bases, leaving 8 bases between them. In germline, CDR1 is MNHEY, CDR2 SVGEGT. This CDR3 is built from 13 residues. The CDR3: CASSYAQGETQYF. CDR3 DNA: TGTGCCAGCAGTTACGCCCAGGGAGAGACCCAGTACTTC.

This clonotype appeared a few times. The chain recombines TRBV6-5 with TRBJ1-2; D gene ambiguous. V lost 0 bases, J lost 6 bases, and 11 bases lay in between. This CDR3 is 14 amino acids long. Looked up from germline, CDR1 is MNHEY and CDR2 is SVGAGI. The chain's CDR3 is CASSYSPSANGYTF. In DNA, the CDR3 is TGTGCCAGCAGTTACTCTCCCAGCGCCAATGGCTACACCTTC.

This clonotype was picked up a small number of times. The chain uses TRBV7-6 and TRBJ2-5, with D maybe TRBD1 (6 bases). V was shortened by 4 bases and J by 0 bases, with 15 bases between the two germline ends. Germline V gene data show CDR1 as SGHVS and CDR2 as FNYEAQ. The length of the CDR3 is 16 residues. The CDR3 DNA sequence: TGTGCCAGCAGCTATGACGGACAGAGCTACCAAGAGACCCAGTACTTC. Translating gives CASSYDGQSYQETQYF.

This clonotype was recorded at least ten times. J is TRBJ1-5 and V is TRBV19; D may be TRBD1 (5 bases). Trimming left V 7 bases short and J 6 bases short, with 10 bases between. This CDR3 has 12 amino acids. In germline, CDR1 is LNHDA, CDR2 SQIVND (reference sequence). As DNA, the CDR3 is TGTGCCAGTAACCAGGGAATTCAGCCCCAGCATTTT. This translates into CASNQGIQPQHF.

In this sample, this clonotype turned up a few times. This chain links TRBV5-1 with TRBJ2-5, with 7 positions matching TRBD1. The J call could be wrong; TRBJ2-1 is a better fit for the DNA end. This CDR3 region has 15 residues. Germline CDR1 and CDR2: SGHRS and YFSETQ. The DNA for the CDR3 is TGCGCCAGCAGCAGAGGACAGGAATTAGCCAATGAGCAGTTCTTC. Encoded protein: CASSRGQELANEQFF.

This clonotype was found a few times. The gene calls are TRBV6-5 and TRBJ1-1; possibly TRBD1 for D (5 bases). CDR1 is MNHEY, CDR2 SVGAGI, per germline. With 6 bases removed from V and 6 bases from J, the gap between germline ends came to 14 bases. This CDR3 comprises 13 residues. The CDR3 is CASRPRGGSEAFF. CDR3 nucleotides: TGTGCCAGCAGGCCTCGTGGGGGATCTGAAGCTTTCTTT.

Many counts were recorded for this clonotype. V gene TRBV5-1 combines with J gene TRBJ1-2, with D unclear. The germline V gene encodes CDR1 SGHRS and CDR2 YFSETQ. The CDR3 is 12 amino acids. V was clipped by 0 bases and J by 4 bases, with 4 bases between them. The CDR3 loop is CASSLEGYGYTF. CDR3 nucleotides: TGCGCCAGCAGCTTGGAGGGCTATGGCTACACCTTC.

Note on this clonotype: At one boundary the junction diverges from the germline segment, which might be a read error. The chain is built from TRBV20-1 and TRBJ2-5, with a tentative D call TRBD2 (6 bases). This CDR3 comprises 12 residues. The germline gives CDR1 DFQATT, CDR2 SNEGSKA (reference sequence). CDR3 residues: CLAQGAQETQYF. DNA of the CDR3: TGTCTAGCGCAGGGAGCCCAAGAGACCCAGTACTTC.

This chain uses TRBV4-2 with TRBJ1-3, with D uncertain. This CDR3 is 16 amino acids long. V gave up 0 bases and J gave up 2 bases, with 11 bases separating them. Germline values: CDR1 LGHNA, CDR2 YNFKEQ. Written as DNA, the CDR3 is TGTGCCAGCAGCCAAGATTCGCCTGGAGCTGGAAACACCATATATTTT. It encodes CASSQDSPGAGNTIYF.

The chain has TRBV7-6 and TRBJ2-7, with 8 bases lining up with TRBD1. CDR1 and CDR2 from the germline V gene are SGHVS and FNYEAQ. V lost 5 bases and J lost 6; bases outside the gene matches: 6. The CDR3 runs to 13 residues. In DNA, the CDR3 is TGTGCCAGCAGCATCTCCCAGGGGGCCGAGCAGTACTTC. As protein: CASSISQGAEQYF.

This clonotype has a handful of counts. CDR3 DNA: TGCGCCAGCAGCCAAGTTGGAGCGGGTTTGGATTACGAGCAGTACTTC. Translation gives CASSQVGAGLDYEQYF. The V and J genes are TRBV4-1 and TRBJ2-5, with TRBD2 as a possible D gene (6 bases). The assigned J gene may be wrong: the sequence end matches TRBJ2-7 better. Germline values: CDR1 MGHRA, CDR2 YSYEKL. The CDR3 is 16 residues long.

This clonotype has just a few counts. The chain joins TRBV28 to TRBJ2-7; the match to TRBD2 covers 12 bases. CDR1 and CDR2 from the germline V gene are MDHEN and SYDVKM. The CDR3 consists of 16 residues. V was pared by 2 bases and J by 4 bases, with 6 bases of the junction left unmatched. The CDR3 protein is CASSLIPGLAGYEQYF. Written as DNA, the CDR3 is TGTGCCAGCAGTTTAATACCGGGACTAGCGGGTTACGAGCAGTACTTC.

The chain is built from TRBV28 and TRBJ1-6; D is uncertain. The V gene's germline CDR1 is MDHEN and CDR2 SYDVKM. V was pared by 5 bases and J by 14 bases, with 22 bases between. The CDR3 loop spans 15 amino acids. CDR3 sequence (DNA): TGTGCCAGCAGTCCCCCTACGGATCTCCCGGTATCCCTCCACTTT. Its protein product is CASSPPTDLPVSLHF.